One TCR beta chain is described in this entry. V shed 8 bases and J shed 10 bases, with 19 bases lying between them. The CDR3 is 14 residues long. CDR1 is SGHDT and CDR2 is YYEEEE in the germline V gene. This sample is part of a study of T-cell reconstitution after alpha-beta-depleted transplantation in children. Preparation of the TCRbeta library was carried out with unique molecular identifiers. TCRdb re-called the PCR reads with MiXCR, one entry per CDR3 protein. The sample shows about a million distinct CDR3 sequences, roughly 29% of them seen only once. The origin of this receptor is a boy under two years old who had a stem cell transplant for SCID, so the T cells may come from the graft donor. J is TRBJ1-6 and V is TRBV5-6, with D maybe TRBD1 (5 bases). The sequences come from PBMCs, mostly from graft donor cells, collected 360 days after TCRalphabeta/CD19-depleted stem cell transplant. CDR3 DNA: TGTGCCAGTAGACGGGGCCGTTCTGACTCACCCCTCCACTTT. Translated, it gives CASRRGRSDSPLHF.